Sequencing of this T cell receptor (beta chain) was carried out in a study of identifying expanded T cells in peripheral blood. This table comes from immunoSEQ multiplex PCR, and its TCRdb copy is limited to in-frame clones, with some not included. This sample has around 100,000 clones, with 85% to 90% found just once. This CDR3 has 12 amino acids. Germline V gene lookup returns CDR1 SGHDT and CDR2 YYEEEE. Trimming took 0 bases from V and 5 from J, leaving 5 bases between them. The V gene is TRBV5-6, the J gene TRBJ1-2; D ambiguous. Sequencing input: blood. This TCR was recovered from a person aged 18-70 years in good health. CDR3 residues: CASSLGDYGYTF. Written as DNA, the CDR3 is TGTGCCAGCAGCTTGGGAGATTATGGCTACACCTTC.